The 18 T cell receptor beta chains below all came from one sample that was sequenced in a study of shared clonotypes between healthy human individuals. The method was immunoSEQ multiplex PCR; TCRdb's version includes in-frame clones alone and lacks a portion of them. Altogether over 1.5 million clones are present, roughly 98% being singletons, with the ten largest covering approximately 0.45%. Sequencing was carried out using naive CD4+ T cells sorted from blood. Subset denoted: CD45RA+ positively selected. These receptors all stem from a man aged 30 to 39 in good health.

The gene calls are TRBV5-4 and TRBJ2-3; 8 nucleotides agree with TRBD2. The germline V gene encodes CDR1 SGHNT and CDR2 YYREEE (reference sequence). The CDR3 covers 15 residues. V lost 1 base, J lost 7 bases, and 8 bases stayed unmatched. CDR3 protein: CASSLYGTSLNTQYF. The CDR3 DNA sequence: TGTGCCAGCAGCTTGTATGGGACTAGTTTAAATACGCAGTATTTT. Drawing the rest from reference TRBV5-4 and TRBJ2-3, the complete variable domain is ETGVTQSPTHLIKTRGQQVTLRCSSQSGHNTVSWYQQALGQGPQFIFQYYREEENGRGNFPPRFSGLQFPNYSSELNVNALELDDSALYLCASSLYGTSLNTQYFGPGTRLTVL.

CDR3 DNA sequence: TGTGCCAGCAGCCCGGACAGGGGGCAAAGGTACGAGCAGTACTTC. This sequence encodes CASSPDRGQRYEQYF. The V call is TRBV5-6, the J call TRBJ2-7; 11 nucleotides match TRBD1. Germline CDR1 reads SGHDT; CDR2 reads YYEEEE. V was pared by 4 bases and J by 4 bases, with 7 bases of the junction left unmatched. This CDR3 comprises 15 residues.

The chain couples TRBV19 to TRBJ2-1, with 12 bases lining up with TRBD2. V dropped 5 bases and J dropped 9; count of bases not matched to a gene: 8. Germline-derived CDR1 and CDR2 are LNHDA and SQIVND (reference sequence). CDR3 length: 15 amino acids. The CDR3 sequence is CASSPTSGSLAEQFF. The CDR3 nucleotides read TGTGCCAGTAGTCCGACTAGCGGGAGTCTAGCTGAGCAGTTCTTC. Looking up the rest from reference TRBV19 and TRBJ2-1 gives the full variable domain: DGGITQSPKYLFRKEGQNVTLSCEQNLNHDAMYWYRQDPGQGLRLIYYSQIVNDFQKGDIAEGYSVSREKKESFPLTVTSAQKNPTAFYLCASSPTSGSLAEQFFGPGTRLTVL.

This chain links TRBV11-3 with TRBJ2-3, with 10 bases fitting TRBD2. The trim removed 2 bases at V and 4 bases at J, leaving 6 bases unmatched. The length of the CDR3 is 16 residues. The germline V gene has CDR1 SGHNT and CDR2 YENEEA. The CDR3 loop reads CASSLNLAGAADTQYF. The CDR3 DNA follows: TGTGCCAGCAGCTTAAACCTAGCGGGAGCTGCAGATACGCAGTATTTT.

The V gene is TRBV9, the J gene TRBJ2-5; D might be TRBD2 (6 bases). The CDR3 sequence is 16 residues long. Germline V gives CDR1 SGDLS, CDR2 YYNGEE. The V gene lost 0 bases and the J gene lost 4 bases, with 16 bases spanning the gap. The CDR3 sequence: CASSVDWLASRETQYF. In nucleotides, the CDR3 is TGTGCCAGCAGCGTAGATTGGCTAGCGTCCCGAGAGACCCAGTACTTC.

V is TRBV14 and J is TRBJ2-7; 9 positions match TRBD2. Losses at the gene ends were 4 bases for V and 6 bases for J; bases not matched to a gene: 13. The CDR3 extends over 16 amino acids. Germline CDR1 and CDR2: SGHDN and FVKESK. CDR3 loop: CASSPGGASGIREQYF. CDR3 coding DNA: TGTGCCAGCAGCCCTGGGGGGGCTAGCGGGATTCGCGAGCAGTACTTC.

The chain uses TRBV18 and TRBJ2-1, with 7 bases matching TRBD1. Germline V lookup: CDR1 KGHSH, CDR2 LQKENI. The CDR3 extends over 17 amino acids. V shed 4 bases, J shed 4 bases, and the junction held 13 bases outside the gene matches. DNA of the CDR3: TGTGCCAGCTCACGATCGCTTATCCCGGGACAGTACAATGAGCAGTTCTTC. Encoded protein: CASSRSLIPGQYNEQFF.

The chain carries TRBV19 and TRBJ1-5; 10 positions agree with TRBD1. There are 17 residues in the CDR3. The germline gives CDR1 LNHDA, CDR2 SQIVND (reference sequence). The V and J ends lost 7 bases and 2 bases, in that order; junction bases with no gene match: 11. CDR3 bases: TGTGCCAGTACCTCATCCCCCGGGACAGGGGGCAATCAGCCCCAGCATTTT. Translation: CASTSSPGTGGNQPQHF.

J is TRBJ1-4 and V is TRBV5-4; D may be TRBD1 (5 bases). Trimming removed 0 bases from V and 6 bases from J, with 18 bases in between. The CDR3 has 17 residues. The germline CDR1 and CDR2 sequences are SGHNT and YYREEE (reference sequence). The CDR3 is CASSLAPGRGGHEKLFF. The CDR3 nucleotides read TGTGCCAGCAGCTTGGCACCCGGGAGGGGCGGGCATGAAAAACTGTTTTTT. Together with reference TRBV5-4 and TRBJ1-4, the CDR3 gives the full variable domain: ETGVTQSPTHLIKTRGQQVTLRCSSQSGHNTVSWYQQALGQGPQFIFQYYREEENGRGNFPPRFSGLQFPNYSSELNVNALELDDSALYLCASSLAPGRGGHEKLFFGSGTQLSVL.

V usage is TRBV11-3 and J usage is TRBJ2-7; 12 bases align to TRBD2. CDR1 and CDR2 (germline): SGHNT, YENEEA. V lost 1 base to trimming and J lost 3 bases; unmatched junction nucleotides: 1. CDR3 length: 15 amino acids. The CDR3, as DNA: TGTGCCAGCAGCTTAGGGACTAGCGGGATCTACGAGCAGTACTTC. Its translation: CASSLGTSGIYEQYF.

The V gene is TRBV9, the J gene TRBJ2-2, with D perhaps TRBD2 (6 bases). CDR3 length: 16 amino acids. V was cut by 4 bases and J by 0 bases, with 13 bases left in between. The germline gives CDR1 SGDLS, CDR2 YYNGEE. The CDR3 DNA reads as TGTGCCAGCAGCCCCGGGCCTAGCGCGAACACCGGGGAGCTGTTTTTT. Protein: CASSPGPSANTGELFF.

V usage is TRBV10-3 and J usage is TRBJ2-1; 7 bases match TRBD2. Losses at the gene ends were 5 bases for V and 5 bases for J; bases not matched to a gene: 3. Germline assignment: CDR1 ENHRY and CDR2 SYGVKD. The CDR3 runs 13 residues. The CDR3 DNA follows: TGTGCCATCAGTCTCCGGGGGGACAATGAGCAGTTCTTC. Translation: CAISLRGDNEQFF.

This rearrangement joins TRBV27 to TRBJ2-3, with TRBD2 matching over 7 bases. The CDR3 is 15 residues long. Germline lookup yields CDR1 MNHEY and CDR2 SMNVEV (reference sequence). Trimming took 3 bases from V and 5 from J; bases not matched to a gene: 8. CDR3: CASSLLAGAGDTQYF. The CDR3 bases are TGTGCCAGCAGTTTGTTGGCGGGAGCGGGAGATACGCAGTATTTT.

The V call is TRBV28, the J call TRBJ2-6; D not certain. Germline values: CDR1 MDHEN, CDR2 SYDVKM. Trimming took 1 base from V and 2 from J, leaving 9 bases between them. The CDR3 contains 16 residues. CDR3 bases: TGTGCCAGCAGTTTATATAGGTGGGCTGGGGCCAACGTCCTGACTTTC. It codes for CASSLYRWAGANVLTF.

In DNA, the CDR3 is TGTGCCAGCAGCGTAGCCGGCGGGACAGGGGCTGGCTACACCTTC. Translated, it gives CASSVAGGTGAGYTF. V is TRBV9 and J is TRBJ1-2; TRBD1 aligns across 10 bases. The CDR3 runs to 15 residues. Germline CDR1 and CDR2: SGDLS and YYNGEE. Losses at the gene ends were 0 bases for V and 7 bases for J; bases not matched to a gene: 6.

V is TRBV28 and J is TRBJ1-5; the D gene is possibly TRBD1 (6 bases). Between the trimmed V and J ends, which lost 7 bases and 4 bases, there was a span of 14 bases. The germline V gene has CDR1 MDHEN and CDR2 SYDVKM. The CDR3 loop spans 14 amino acids. DNA for the CDR3: TGTGCCAGCACCTTAGGGGGGGGGAATCAGCCCCAGCATTTT. Protein product: CASTLGGGNQPQHF.

V is TRBV28 and J is TRBJ1-5; 7 bases line up with TRBD1. CDR1 is MDHEN, CDR2 SYDVKM, per germline. This CDR3 is 14 amino acids long. The V and J ends lost 6 bases and 10 bases, in that order; junction bases with no gene match: 12. CDR3 region: CASRPQGGLNPQHF. CDR3 bases: TGTGCCAGCAGACCTCAGGGGGGGTTGAACCCCCAGCATTTT.

The J gene is TRBJ2-5, the V gene TRBV11-2; TRBD1 matches at 11 bases. Germline V gene data show CDR1 as SGHAT and CDR2 as FQNNGV. V dropped 7 bases and J dropped 5; count of bases not matched to a gene: 15. The CDR3 has 17 amino acids. This chain's CDR3 is CASTNPGTGGYGETQYF. For the CDR3, the DNA is TGTGCCAGCACCAATCCCGGGACAGGGGGTTATGGGGAGACCCAGTACTTC.